The sequence of this TCR beta chain was determined in a study of T cell responses to AZD1222 COVID-19 vaccine (dated by TCRdb to 2020 to 2023). Describing the broader study: A total of 230 to 250 trial participants underwent TCR sequencing, of whom 207 had received two doses of AZD1222 and around 25 had received two doses of the MenACWY control vaccine. Trial participants were enrolled into age subgroups of 18-55, 56-69 and 70-plus years, which contained roughly 140, 27 and 60 TCR-sequenced participants, respectively.

This clone was found once. Its recognized antigen is unknown. Nothing much larger sits one base from this clone, and base qualities are not available. The CDR3 regions of human TCRbeta chains were subjected to immunosequencing. The paper's data handling went like this. TCRs in the repertoires were matched against a reference library of SARS-CoV-2-specific TCRs that had been generated with the MIRA antigen-specificity platform. Breadth meant the fraction of unique TCRs that were SARS-CoV-2-associated, whereas depth meant the fraction of total T cells that were SARS-CoV-2-associated. Using the MIRA data, each spike-specific TCR was mapped to the spike region that the TCR reacts to and placed in a CD4 or CD8 class. Log10-transformed breadth and depth values were compared by one-way ANOVA with Sidak's multiple comparisons tests. The table was pulled from immuneACCESS by TCRdb, which kept in-frame rearrangements only. Such tables lose some clones; where checked, under half of the loss comes from unresolved V genes, and the rest has no known cause. That table furnishes V, J and clone size, whereas the DNA furnished D and trimming. This sample gives tens of thousands of clones in total; around nine tenths of them show up just once. Around 7% of the sample rests with the top ten.

V and J are truncated by 4 bases and 5 bases respectively, leaving an intervening sequence of 18 bases. Including cysteine and phenylalanine, the CDR3 has 15 amino acids. CDR3 DNA is the only sequence kept; it has 45 bases, read in frame from the first base. CDR1 and CDR2 (SGHRS, YFSETQ) derive from the germline V gene. The label giving this sample's time point can be read as: about 28 days (+/-7) after the second vaccine dose. AZD1222 recipients whose second dose came at about 4 weeks and those whose second dose came at about 12 weeks were combined into one group, since spike-specific TCR depth and breadth did not differ between the two schedules. Vaccinee samples came from UK trials COV001 and COV002, including a single-blind randomized controlled phase 2/3 trial of AZD1222 (ChAdOx1 nCoV-19) in healthy adults. Trial participant PBMC samples were collected at day 0 and day 28 after the second dose for TCRbeta chain sequencing.

Study-wide conclusions, independent of this receptor: Conclusions about previously exposed vaccinees are limited because only six or seven AZD1222 recipients were SARS-CoV-2 seropositive at baseline. Epitopes outside the regions mutated in the B.1.351 and B.1.1.7 variants were reportedly recognized by nearly half of the unique spike-specific TCRs. CD4 TCRs associated with the vaccine covered the entire spike protein, and the dominant responses were in regions 160-218 and 743-854. In the small 56-69-year group, the increase in depth fell short of significance, most likely because of low power. No day 14 peak-response samples were available, so repertoires were characterized only after the peak T cell response. Participants were mostly white British and included more females than males, and it was suggested by the authors that clonal diversity may have been underestimated. Spike-specific TCR breadth and depth rose significantly after two AZD1222 doses compared with day 0 and with MenACWY recipients.

This sequence uses TRBV5-1 and TRBJ2-5; the D gene is not confidently resolved. Sequencing was performed on peripheral blood, taken 28 days after the second AZD1222 dose. This sequence originates from an adult who received the AZD1222 COVID-19 vaccine. The bases are TGCGCCAGCAGCCCCAGTGGACGGAACGGGGAGACCCAGTACTTC. It encodes CASSPSGRNGETQYF.